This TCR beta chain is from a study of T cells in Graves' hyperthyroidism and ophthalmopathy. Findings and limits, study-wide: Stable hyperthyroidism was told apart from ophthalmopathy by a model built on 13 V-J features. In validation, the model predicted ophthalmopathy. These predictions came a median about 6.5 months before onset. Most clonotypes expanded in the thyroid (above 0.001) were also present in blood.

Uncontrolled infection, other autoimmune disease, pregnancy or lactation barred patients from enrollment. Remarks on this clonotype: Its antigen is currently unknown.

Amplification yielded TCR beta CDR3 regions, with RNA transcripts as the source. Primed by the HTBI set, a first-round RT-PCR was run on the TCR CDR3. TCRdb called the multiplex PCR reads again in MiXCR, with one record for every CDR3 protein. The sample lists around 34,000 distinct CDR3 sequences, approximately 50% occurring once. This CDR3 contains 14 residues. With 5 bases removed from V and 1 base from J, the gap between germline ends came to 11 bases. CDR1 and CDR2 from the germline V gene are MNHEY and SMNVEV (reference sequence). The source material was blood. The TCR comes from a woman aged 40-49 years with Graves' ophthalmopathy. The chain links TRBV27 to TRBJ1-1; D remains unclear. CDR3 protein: CASSVKLSNTEAFF. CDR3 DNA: TGTGCCAGCAGTGTCAAATTATCGAACACTGAAGCTTTCTTT.